One and the same sample provided the 28 T cell receptor beta chains below, sequenced in a study of shared clonotypes between healthy human individuals. Clones were read by immunoSEQ multiplex PCR, and TCRdb kept only the in-frame ones, dropping some. The profile shows some 2.1 million clones, 90% to 95% of them singletons. Sequenced material: naive CD4+ T cells sorted from blood. This sample's subset: CD45RA+ positively selected. These receptors all come from a man aged 18 to 29 in good health.

This clone was picked up one time. The V gene is TRBV5-1, the J gene TRBJ2-3, with 7 bases fitting TRBD1. This CDR3 comprises 14 residues. The germline V gene encodes CDR1 SGHRS and CDR2 YFSETQ. V was clipped by 6 bases and J by 2 bases; unmatched bases: 6. The CDR3 DNA reads as TGCGCCAGCAACCCAGGGGGTTCCACAGATACGCAGTATTTT. Its translation is CASNPGGSTDTQYF.

The chain links TRBV5-6 to TRBJ1-5; tentatively, D is TRBD1 (5 bases). From germline, CDR1 is SGHDT and CDR2 YYEEEE. The CDR3 runs to 16 residues. Trimming pared 2 bases from V and 1 base from J, leaving 13 bases between. The CDR3 DNA sequence: TGTGCCAGCAGCTTTCAGGGAAGAGGGAGCAATCAGCCCCAGCATTTT. It is translated as CASSFQGRGSNQPQHF.

This chain joins TRBV6-5 and TRBJ2-2, with D tentatively TRBD1 or TRBD2 (5 bases each). The CDR3 is 15 residues long. The V gene lost 5 bases and the J gene lost 4 bases, with 14 bases spanning the gap. Germline V gene sequence: CDR1 MNHEY, CDR2 SVGAGI. The CDR3 reads CASSHPSGTTGELFF. As DNA, the CDR3 is TGTGCCAGCAGTCACCCCTCCGGGACCACCGGGGAGCTGTTTTTT.

The V call is TRBV19, the J call TRBJ1-2; perhaps TRBD1 as D (5 bases). The germline V and J ends were trimmed by 6 bases and 2 bases, with 19 bases remaining between them. CDR1 is LNHDA, CDR2 SQIVND, per germline (reference sequence). The CDR3 runs 16 residues. CDR3 bases: TGTGCCAGTAGCCCCCTTAGGACACGGACGAACTATGGCTACACCTTC. Translation: CASSPLRTRTNYGYTF.

The genes are TRBV18 and TRBJ1-1; 11 bases line up with TRBD1. With V trimmed by 3 bases and J by 1 base, 7 bases remained unmatched. In germline, CDR1 is KGHSH, CDR2 LQKENI. This CDR3 spans 17 amino acids. The CDR3 spells CASSPSTGQGANTEAFF. The CDR3, as DNA: TGTGCCAGCTCACCGTCTACAGGACAGGGGGCGAACACTGAAGCTTTCTTT.

V and J are TRBV15 and TRBJ2-7, with TRBD2 identical over 10 bases. The CDR3 extends over 15 amino acids. The trim removed 0 bases at V and 5 bases at J, leaving 4 bases unmatched. CDR1 and CDR2 (germline): LNHNV, YYDKDF (reference sequence). This CDR3 is CATSRDGLAADEQYF. The CDR3 bases are TGTGCCACCAGCAGAGATGGACTAGCGGCGGACGAGCAGTACTTC.

Comment on this clone: A much larger clone lies a single base off, so this may be a read error. In the same sample, other DNA sequences code for this CDR3. The chain uses TRBV7-9 and TRBJ1-1; D unclear. Germline V gene data show CDR1 as SEHNR and CDR2 as FQNEAQ (reference sequence). The V end was cut by 3 bases, the J end by 1 base, with 3 bases between. The CDR3 sequence is 12 residues long. CDR3 nucleotides: TGTGCCAGCAGCTTCGGGAACACTGAAGCTTTCTTT. This gives the protein CASSFGNTEAFF.

The chain links TRBV18 to TRBJ1-6, with 11 bases fitting TRBD1. The CDR3 runs to 18 residues. Germline V CDR1 and CDR2: KGHSH, LQKENI. Unmatched junction bases numbered 9, after V lost 3 bases and J lost 5 bases. CDR3: CASSPTALGQGDNSPLHF. The CDR3 coding sequence is TGTGCCAGCTCACCGACGGCCCTGGGACAGGGGGATAATTCACCCCTCCACTTT.

The chain joins TRBV28 to TRBJ1-1; D is perhaps TRBD1 (5 bases). Germline V gives CDR1 MDHEN, CDR2 SYDVKM. The CDR3 loop spans 16 amino acids. Trimming took off 9 bases at V and 5 bases at J, with 25 bases between the two ends. CDR3 coding DNA: TGTGCCAGACGAGGGGCCTCACAGAGGCTAGGGACTGAAGCTTTCTTT. Encoded protein: CARRGASQRLGTEAFF.

The V gene is TRBV28, the J gene TRBJ1-1, with D perhaps matching TRBD1 (5 bases). V shed 4 bases and J shed 5 bases, with 17 bases lying between them. Germline V gene data show CDR1 as MDHEN and CDR2 as SYDVKM. This CDR3 has 15 amino acids. The CDR3 DNA follows: TGTGCCAGCAGTTCCTCCGGGACCCGAGGAACTGAAGCTTTCTTT. This sequence encodes CASSSSGTRGTEAFF.

On this clone itself: This sample also contains other DNA sequences that code for the same CDR3. The chain links TRBV20-1 to TRBJ2-7; D is unresolved. The CDR3 is 10 amino acids. Germline V gives CDR1 DFQATT, CDR2 SNEGSKA (reference sequence). V was pared by 1 base and J by 7 bases, with 5 bases between. In DNA form, the CDR3 reads TGCAGTGCTAGAGGGGGTGAGCAGTACTTC. This codes for CSARGGEQYF.

The chain couples TRBV7-9 to TRBJ2-2; D ambiguous. V was trimmed by 5 bases and J by 5 bases, leaving 15 bases between them. CDR3 size: 15 residues. Germline CDR1 SEHNR, CDR2 FQNEAQ (reference sequence). The CDR3 DNA reads as TGTGCCAGCAGCCCCTTTGTGAGGTTAACCGGGGAGCTGTTTTTT. This encodes CASSPFVRLTGELFF.

The CDR3 nucleotides read TGTGCCAGCAGCTCTTACAGGGGAAACTATGGCTACACCTTC. Its translation: CASSSYRGNYGYTF. V and J are TRBV11-2 and TRBJ1-2; TRBD1 matches 7 bases. The germline V gene encodes CDR1 SGHAT and CDR2 FQNNGV. The CDR3 is 14 residues long. V was pared by 4 bases and J by 2 bases, with 4 bases of the junction left unmatched.

The chain uses TRBV4-3 and TRBJ2-7, with D possibly called TRBD1 or TRBD2 (5 bases each). CDR3 size: 11 residues. Germline values: CDR1 LGHNA, CDR2 YSLEER. The V end was cut by 3 bases, the J end by 12 bases, with 12 bases between. Written as DNA, the CDR3 is TGCGCCAGCAGCCACCTACTCGGGGCGTACTTC. It encodes CASSHLLGAYF.

This sequence joins TRBV10-3 and TRBJ1-4, with 7 nucleotides matching TRBD1. The CDR3 is 19 amino acids. The junction had 16 bases not matched to a gene; V was cut back by 6 bases and J by 0 bases. Germline CDR1 and CDR2: ENHRY and SYGVKD. The CDR3 sequence: CAISAAPTGALSTNEKLFF. The CDR3, as DNA: TGTGCCATCAGCGCGGCTCCAACAGGGGCACTCTCAACTAATGAAAAACTGTTTTTT.

This sequence joins TRBV9 and TRBJ2-1; 8 bases are shared with TRBD1. Trimming at V came to 0 bases and at J to 2 bases, leaving 4 bases not matched to a gene. The germline V gene encodes CDR1 SGDLS and CDR2 YYNGEE. The CDR3 has 16 residues. In DNA, the CDR3 is TGTGCCAGCAGCGTAGTGGCAGGGGGCACCTACAATGAGCAGTTCTTC. Amino acid sequence: CASSVVAGGTYNEQFF. The entire variable domain, with the rest obtained from reference TRBV9 and TRBJ2-1, is as follows: DSGVTQTPKHLITATGQRVTLRCSPRSGDLSVYWYQQSLDQGLQFLIQYYNGEERAKGNILERFSAQQFPDLHSELNLSSLELGDSALYFCASSVVAGGTYNEQFFGPGTRLTVL.

This chain connects TRBV4-1 to TRBJ1-1; TRBD1 might be the D (5 bases). The CDR3 sequence is 15 residues long. The germline V and J ends were trimmed by 2 bases and 6 bases, with 16 bases remaining between them. CDR1 is MGHRA, CDR2 YSYEKL, per germline. The CDR3 DNA reads as TGCGCCAGCAGCCAACTCAGGGACCGGTACCCTGAAGCTTTCTTT. Residues: CASSQLRDRYPEAFF.

CDR3 region: CASSESIVSNEKLFF. CDR3 in DNA: TGTGCCAGCAGTGAATCAATCGTATCTAATGAAAAACTGTTTTTT. V usage is TRBV25-1 and J usage is TRBJ1-4; D is uncertain. CDR3 length: 15 amino acids. Germline lookup yields CDR1 MGHDK and CDR2 SYGVNS. V dropped 1 base and J dropped 3 bases, with 9 bases sitting between them. The whole variable domain, remainder taken from reference TRBV25-1 and TRBJ1-4, is EADIYQTPRYLVIGTGKKITLECSQTMGHDKMYWYQQDPGMELHLIHYSYGVNSTEKGDLSSESTVSRIRTEHFPLTLESARPSHTSQYLCASSESIVSNEKLFFGSGTQLSVL.

V usage is TRBV5-1 and J usage is TRBJ2-1; D is possibly TRBD2 (5 bases). The V end was cut by 0 bases, the J end by 4 bases, with 11 bases between. There are 15 residues in the CDR3. CDR1 and CDR2 from the germline V gene are SGHRS and YFSETQ. CDR3 amino acids: CASSLDSRGYNEQFF. For the CDR3, the DNA is TGCGCCAGCAGCTTGGATTCGAGAGGGTACAATGAGCAGTTCTTC.

This clone was found once. This chain joins TRBV5-1 and TRBJ2-5; D unresolved. The CDR3 has 13 residues. Germline CDR1 and CDR2: SGHRS and YFSETQ. The V gene lost 0 bases and the J gene lost 8 bases, with 11 bases spanning the gap. For the CDR3, the DNA is TGCGCCAGCAGCTTGGTAACAGAACGAACCCAGTACTTC. Amino acid sequence: CASSLVTERTQYF.

The chain uses TRBV5-1 and TRBJ1-2, with a tentative D call TRBD1 (5 bases). Between the trimmed V and J ends, which lost 4 bases and 6 bases, there was a span of 19 bases. Germline CDR1 is SGHRS and CDR2 is YFSETQ. The CDR3 is made up of 15 amino acids. The DNA of the CDR3 is TGCGCCAGCAGCCCGGAGGGGATTCCGGATAATGGCTACACCTTC. Protein sequence: CASSPEGIPDNGYTF.

The V gene is TRBV10-3, the J gene TRBJ1-1; 9 positions match TRBD1. Germline V CDR1 and CDR2: ENHRY, SYGVKD. The ends lost 4 bases at V and 0 bases at J; junction bases unmatched: 0. The CDR3 totals 14 residues. The chain's CDR3 is CAISGTGVNTEAFF. In DNA, the CDR3 is TGTGCCATCAGTGGGACAGGGGTGAACACTGAAGCTTTCTTT.

The chain is built from TRBV4-1 and TRBJ1-2; 7 bases align to TRBD1. CDR1 and CDR2 (germline): MGHRA, YSYEKL. The J segment lost 1 base and the V segment lost 5 bases, leaving 7 bases of the junction unmatched. The CDR3 contains 15 residues. CDR3 DNA: TGCGCCAGCAGCTCCCCAGGGGGGGTTAACTATGGCTACACCTTC. This codes for CASSSPGGVNYGYTF.

The chain joins TRBV7-8 to TRBJ2-3, with D uncertain. This CDR3 is built from 13 residues. CDR1 is SGHVS, CDR2 FQNEAQ, per germline. With 5 bases removed from V and 2 bases from J, the gap between germline ends came to 8 bases. The CDR3 nucleotides read TGTGCCAGCAGCGTATTTCTCACAGATACGCAGTATTTT. Translated, it gives CASSVFLTDTQYF.

This chain uses TRBV15 with TRBJ2-1, with 11 nucleotides matching TRBD2. The trim removed 5 bases at V and 7 bases at J, leaving 7 bases unmatched. This CDR3 has 15 amino acids. From germline, CDR1 is LNHNV and CDR2 YYDKDF (reference sequence). The CDR3 protein is CATSGTSGGVNEQFF. CDR3 nucleotide sequence: TGTGCCACCAGCGGAACTAGCGGGGGAGTAAATGAGCAGTTCTTC.

The rearrangement uses TRBV5-1 and TRBJ1-1; TRBD1 matches at 8 bases. The germline CDR1 and CDR2 sequences are SGHRS and YFSETQ. The V segment lost 0 bases and the J segment 0 bases; nucleotides outside the gene matches: 4. The CDR3 has 16 amino acids. The CDR3 nucleotides read TGCGCCAGCAGCTTGGCTACGACAGGGGTGAACACTGAAGCTTTCTTT. It yields the protein CASSLATTGVNTEAFF.

V usage is TRBV25-1 and J usage is TRBJ2-1; 10 bases align to TRBD1. Germline V lookup: CDR1 MGHDK, CDR2 SYGVNS. This CDR3 is built from 16 residues. Trimming took 2 bases from V and 11 from J; bases not matched to a gene: 12. This chain's CDR3 is CASSEPGTGATMKQFF. The CDR3, as DNA: TGTGCCAGCAGTGAACCCGGGACAGGGGCTACAATGAAGCAGTTCTTC.

The V gene is TRBV28, the J gene TRBJ2-2; 8 bases match TRBD2. The CDR3 consists of 15 residues. With V trimmed by 6 bases and J by 0 bases, 3 bases remained unmatched. CDR1 is MDHEN, CDR2 SYDVKM, per germline. CDR3 coding DNA: TGTGCCAGCAGCTATAGCGGGGCGAACACCGGGGAGCTGTTTTTT. This codes for CASSYSGANTGELFF.